These 29 T cell receptor beta chains came from one sample sequenced in a study of T-cell memory formation after mild COVID-19. TCRdb reprocessed the 5' RACE reads with MiXCR, giving one entry per CDR3 protein. The sample holds roughly 68,000 distinct CDR3 sequences; around 15% are singletons and the top ten take about a third. Sequenced material: PBMCs or a T cell subset sorted from them (not recorded which). These receptor sequences come from an adult woman who had mild COVID-19 (a few samples of this study predate the infection). Cell type and time point are not known.

This clonotype occurred many times. This chain joins TRBV15 and TRBJ2-1; 7 bases line up with TRBD1. Per the germline V gene, CDR1 is LNHNV and CDR2 is YYDKDF (reference sequence). The CDR3 runs to 13 residues. The trim removed 0 bases at V and 10 bases at J, leaving 3 bases unmatched. The CDR3 bases are TGTGCCACCAGCAGAGAAGACAGGGAGGAGCAGTTCTTC. It is translated as CATSREDREEQFF.

Only a few counts were recorded for this clonotype. This rearrangement joins TRBV29-1 to TRBJ1-1; D unresolved. Germline lookup yields CDR1 SQVTM and CDR2 ANQGSEA. This CDR3 is built from 13 residues. V gave up 6 bases and J gave up 5 bases, with 16 bases separating them. Here the CDR3 DNA reads TGCAGCGTCGTAGACCTCCCGGATACTGAAGCTTTCTTT. It encodes CSVVDLPDTEAFF. Full variable domain (remainder filled in from reference TRBV29-1 and TRBJ1-1): SAVISQKPSRDICQRGTSLTIQCQVDSQVTMMFWYRQQPGQSLTLIATANQGSEATYESGFVIDKFPISRPNLTFSTLTVSNMSPEDSSIYLCSVVDLPDTEAFFGQGTRLTVV.

Only a few counts were recorded for this clonotype. The chain is built from TRBV4-2 and TRBJ2-7, with TRBD2 identical over 7 bases. After removal of 3 bases from V and 4 bases from J, the junction contained 3 bases not matched to a gene. Germline values: CDR1 LGHNA, CDR2 YNFKEQ. The CDR3 spans 13 residues. The CDR3: CASSQGLLYEQYF. CDR3 bases: TGTGCCAGCAGCCAGGGACTATTATACGAGCAGTACTTC.

V usage is TRBV20-1 and J usage is TRBJ1-5; D is possibly TRBD1 (6 bases). Trimming removed 0 bases from V and 1 base from J, with 10 bases in between. CDR1 and CDR2 (germline): DFQATT, SNEGSKA (reference sequence). This CDR3 is 15 amino acids long. The CDR3 DNA reads as TGCAGTGCTAGAGACCCACAGGGAAGCAATCAGCCCCAGCATTTT. It codes for CSARDPQGSNQPQHF.

There are a few counts of this clonotype. This sequence joins TRBV12-3 or TRBV12-4 and TRBJ2-6, with D hard to call. V lost 1 base to trimming and J lost 4 bases, with 20 bases between them. This CDR3 is built from 19 residues. CDR3 amino acids: CASSLVAAGPTSGANVLTF. CDR3 in DNA: TGTGCCAGCAGTTTAGTAGCAGCCGGGCCCACCTCCGGGGCCAACGTCCTGACTTTC.

This clonotype was counted only a few times. This chain joins TRBV9 and TRBJ2-2; D not resolved. The CDR3 totals 18 residues. CDR1 is SGDLS and CDR2 is YYNGEE in the germline V gene. The V gene lost 4 bases and the J gene lost 1 base, with 20 bases spanning the gap. CDR3 sequence (DNA): TGTGCCAGCAGCTACTCGTCGGTCGGAGAGTGGAACACCGGGGAGCTGTTTTTT. Amino acids: CASSYSSVGEWNTGELFF.

The sample holds a few counts of this clonotype. The chain carries TRBV7-6 and TRBJ2-1, with 9 bases matching TRBD1. Trimming removed 2 bases from V and 7 bases from J; junction bases left unmatched: 12. Germline CDR1 SGHVS, CDR2 FNYEAQ. The CDR3 has 17 amino acids. The DNA of the CDR3 is TGTGCCAGCAGCTTACGAGTGGGGACAGGGTTTTGGAATGAGCAGTTCTTC. Translating gives CASSLRVGTGFWNEQFF.

This clonotype was picked up a small number of times. The chain links TRBV19 to TRBJ1-6, with TRBD1 as a possible D gene (5 bases). The germline V gene encodes CDR1 LNHDA and CDR2 SQIVND (reference sequence). This CDR3 has 14 amino acids. V was pared by 4 bases and J by 10 bases, with 14 bases between. The CDR3 bases are TGTGCCAGTAGTACGGACCCTTGGGGCTCACCCCTCCACTTT. This encodes CASSTDPWGSPLHF.

This clonotype was picked up many times. The J gene is TRBJ2-1, the V gene TRBV21-1; TRBD2, as called in the table, went unchecked against the DNA. TRBV21-1 has pseudogene status. The CDR3 extends over 20 amino acids. CDR3 region: CASSKEGTSGGDSSYNEQFF. DNA for the CDR3: TGTGCCAGCAGCAAAGAAGGGACTAGCGGTGGGGATAGCTCCTACAATGAGCAGTTCTTC.

The CDR3 bases are TGTGCCAGCAGCCAGACAGGGGGGCCCTCCGGGGCCAACGTCCTGACTTTC. Amino acid sequence: CASSQTGGPSGANVLTF. V gene TRBV7-9 combines with J gene TRBJ2-6, with 9 bases matching TRBD1. The ends lost 5 bases at V and 4 bases at J; junction bases unmatched: 9. Germline CDR1 SEHNR, CDR2 FQNEAQ (reference sequence). This CDR3 is 17 amino acids long.

Relative to its sample, this clonotype is medium-sized (0.01 to 0.1%). V is TRBV12-3 or TRBV12-4 and J is TRBJ2-5, with D possibly matching TRBD1 (6 bases). Trimming pared 7 bases from V and 13 bases from J, leaving 22 bases between. CDR3 length: 13 amino acids. The CDR3 DNA reads TGTGCCAGCACCGTCTCAGGGGCGGCAGGGATGTACTTC. This encodes CASTVSGAAGMYF.

The chain joins TRBV6-5 to TRBJ1-1; unclear D gene. V was cut by 4 bases and J by 1 base, with 19 bases left in between. CDR1 and CDR2 (germline): MNHEY, SVGAGI. CDR3 size: 17 residues. The CDR3 reads CASSSPRASHGNTEAFF. The CDR3 region has the DNA TGTGCCAGCAGTTCCCCGCGGGCATCTCATGGGAACACTGAAGCTTTCTTT.

The rearrangement joins TRBV4-1 to TRBJ2-7, with a possible D match to TRBD1 (6 bases). The germline V gene has CDR1 MGHRA and CDR2 YSYEKL. V was pared by 6 bases and J by 3 bases, with 12 bases between. This CDR3 spans 13 amino acids. The CDR3 protein is CASSQGLYYEQYF. In nucleotides, the CDR3 is TGCGCCAGCAGTCAGGGGCTATACTACGAGCAGTACTTC.

The chain couples TRBV7-8 to TRBJ2-1; 11 bases match TRBD1. The CDR3 spans 16 residues. CDR1 and CDR2 (germline): SGHVS, FQNEAQ. V lost 3 bases to trimming and J lost 5 bases; unmatched junction nucleotides: 6. The CDR3 loop is CASSFPGTGGNNEQFF. In DNA, the CDR3 is TGTGCCAGCAGCTTCCCCGGGACAGGGGGGAACAATGAGCAGTTCTTC.

The sample holds a few counts of this clonotype. The V and J genes are TRBV20-1 and TRBJ2-3, with unresolved D. CDR1 and CDR2 (germline): DFQATT, SNEGSKA (reference sequence). The CDR3 spans 16 residues. Trimming took 3 bases from V and 2 from J, leaving 18 bases between them. The DNA for the CDR3 is TGCAGTGCTAGTATTCCCTACGGACGGCTCACAGATACGCAGTATTTT. Translating gives CSASIPYGRLTDTQYF.

This clonotype was observed a few times. This chain connects TRBV7-2 to TRBJ1-4, with D uncertain. CDR1 SGHTA and CDR2 FQGNSA come from the germline V gene. Trimming stripped 11 bases from V and 10 bases from J, with 14 bases between. The CDR3 has 11 residues. CDR3 sequence reads: CALSVDGKLFF. In nucleotides, the CDR3 is TGTGCCTTGAGCGTTGATGGAAAACTGTTTTTT.

This chain links TRBV2 with TRBJ2-1, with a possible D match to TRBD2 (6 bases). Germline lookup yields CDR1 SNHLY and CDR2 FYNNEI. This CDR3 spans 15 amino acids. V was pared by 1 base and J by 0 bases, with 7 bases between. The CDR3 region is CASSEDGSSYNEQFF. The CDR3 DNA follows: TGTGCCAGCAGTGAAGACGGGAGCTCCTACAATGAGCAGTTCTTC. Full variable domain (missing parts from reference TRBV2 and TRBJ2-1): EPEVTQTPSHQVTQMGQEVILRCVPISNHLYFYWYRQILGQKVEFLVSFYNNEISEKSEIFDDQFSVERPDGSNFTLKIRSTKLEDSAMYFCASSEDGSSYNEQFFGPGTRLTVL.

This clonotype has a handful of counts. The chain is built from TRBV29-1 and TRBJ2-1; 11 nucleotides agree with TRBD1. V was pared by 4 bases and J by 6 bases, with 5 bases of the junction left unmatched. Germline CDR1 and CDR2: SQVTM and ANQGSEA. The CDR3 extends over 14 amino acids. The CDR3 reads CSVVGTGGPNEQFF. CDR3 nucleotides: TGCAGCGTTGTAGGGACAGGGGGACCCAATGAGCAGTTCTTC.

This clonotype was seen more than once but under ten times. The chain uses TRBV7-2 and TRBJ1-5, with D perhaps matching TRBD1 (5 bases). This CDR3 region has 16 residues. The V gene's germline CDR1 is SGHTA and CDR2 FQGNSA. The V gene lost 5 bases and the J gene lost 3 bases, with 17 bases spanning the gap. Written as DNA, the CDR3 is TGTGCCAGCAGCCCCCCCGGGGGATCCCTCAATCAGCCCCAGCATTTT. Translating gives CASSPPGGSLNQPQHF. Looking up the rest from reference TRBV7-2 and TRBJ1-5 gives the full variable domain: GAGVSQSPSNKVTEKGKDVELRCDPISGHTALYWYRQSLGQGLEFLIYFQGNSAPDKSGLPSDRFSAERTGGSVSTLTIQRTQQEDSAVYLCASSPPGGSLNQPQHFGDGTRLSIL.

This clonotype was recorded a few times. This chain joins TRBV12-3 or TRBV12-4 and TRBJ2-7; the match to TRBD2 covers 12 bases. The CDR3 extends over 16 amino acids. V gave up 4 bases and J gave up 4 bases; unmatched junction bases: 8. The CDR3 DNA reads as TGTGCCAGCAGTTCCTCTAGCGGGAGGGCGGGGTACGAGCAGTACTTC. Its protein is CASSSSSGRAGYEQYF.

This clonotype was counted only a few times. The V gene is TRBV7-9, the J gene TRBJ1-2, with 7 bases identical to TRBD1. CDR1 is SEHNR, CDR2 FQNEAQ, per germline (reference sequence). Trimming cost V 6 bases and J 8 bases; bases outside gene matches: 21. This CDR3 contains 17 residues. The DNA of the CDR3 is TGTGCCAGCAGTCCCGGGACAGCCCGCCGCGGGCCCCACGGCTACACCTTC. Its translation is CASSPGTARRGPHGYTF.

This clonotype was seen only a few times. The CDR3 DNA follows: TGTGCCAGCAGTTATCCCGACGAGCAGTACTTC. This sequence encodes CASSYPDEQYF. The chain recombines TRBV6-2 or TRBV6-3 with TRBJ2-7; D is ambiguous. CDR3 length equals 11 residues. The V end lost 3 bases, the J end lost 5 bases, and 5 bases lay between the germline ends. Germline lookup yields CDR1 MNHEY and CDR2 SVGEGT.

This clonotype was observed a single time. The CDR3 here is CASSFSTSLGANVLTF. CDR3 coding DNA: TGCGCCAGCAGCTTTTCTACCTCCCTCGGGGCCAACGTCCTGACTTTC. The rearrangement joins TRBV4-3 to TRBJ2-6; D ambiguous. Germline V gene sequence: CDR1 LGHNA, CDR2 YSLEER. Trimming removed 5 bases from V and 4 bases from J, with 15 bases in between. The CDR3 runs 16 residues.

This clonotype appeared many times. The chain couples TRBV10-2 to TRBJ2-1; D is ambiguous. The germline CDR1 and CDR2 sequences are WSHSY and SAAADI. V lost 4 bases and J lost 4, with 11 bases in between. CDR3 size: 14 residues. CDR3: CASSVSQEYNEQFF. The CDR3 bases are TGCGCCAGCAGTGTGTCTCAAGAATACAATGAGCAGTTCTTC.

V usage is TRBV3-1 and J usage is TRBJ1-2; D is unresolved. The CDR3 contains 15 residues. Germline assignment: CDR1 LGHDT and CDR2 YNNKEL (reference sequence). Trimming pared 0 bases from V and 5 bases from J, leaving 13 bases between. The CDR3 sequence is CASSQDEEDGYGYTF. The CDR3 nucleotides read TGTGCCAGCAGCCAAGATGAGGAGGACGGATATGGCTACACCTTC.

The rearrangement joins TRBV19 to TRBJ2-7; D not resolved. CDR1 is LNHDA and CDR2 is SQIVND in the germline V gene (reference sequence). Deletions cut 1 base from V and 3 bases from J, with 13 bases between. The CDR3 covers 15 residues. The CDR3 nucleotides are TGTGCCAGTAGTATAGGGGATACCCCCGACTACGAGCAGTACTTC. As protein: CASSIGDTPDYEQYF.

In its sample, this clonotype was seen many times. CDR3: CASSHGPEQFF. CDR3 nucleotides: TGTGCCAGCAGCCATGGCCCTGAGCAGTTCTTC. V is TRBV7-8 and J is TRBJ2-1, with D unresolved. Per the germline V gene, CDR1 is SGHVS and CDR2 is FQNEAQ. The length of the CDR3 is 11 residues. V was shortened by 5 bases and J by 9 bases, with 8 bases between the two germline ends.

This clonotype is judged large (0.1 to 1%). The V call is TRBV12-3 or TRBV12-4, the J call TRBJ2-3, with 7 bases matching TRBD2. With 0 bases clipped from V and 0 bases from J, the junction kept 6 bases outside the gene matches. The CDR3 runs 17 residues. The CDR3 nucleotides are TGTGCCAGCAGTTTAGCGGGGAGGGGTCCTAGCACAGATACGCAGTATTTT. It specifies CASSLAGRGPSTDTQYF.

The chain uses TRBV12-3 or TRBV12-4 and TRBJ2-1, with 10 bases lining up with TRBD2. Trimming cost V 1 base and J 5 bases; bases outside gene matches: 2. The length of the CDR3 is 15 residues. The CDR3 DNA sequence: TGTGCCAGCAGTTTAGGGCTAGCGGGGGACAATGAGCAGTTCTTC. Translation gives CASSLGLAGDNEQFF.